These 12 T cell receptor beta chains came from one sample sequenced in a study of beta chain features in type 1 diabetes. Investigators reverse transcribed all isolated RNA, so they sequenced expressed TCRB transcripts. Measured with immunoSEQ multiplex PCR; TCRdb has only the in-frame clones, and not every one. The sample contains about half a million clones, about an eighth of which appear only once. The sample consisted of naive CD4+ T cells from blood. These receptors were taken from a woman between 18 and 30 years old in good health.

The sample holds a few counts of this clone. The chain is built from TRBV15 and TRBJ2-5, with D perhaps TRBD2 (6 bases). The germline V gene encodes CDR1 LNHNV and CDR2 YYDKDF (reference sequence). This CDR3 spans 15 amino acids. V was pared by 1 base and J by 5 bases, with 14 bases between. The CDR3: CATSRASAAGETQYF. The CDR3 DNA reads as TGTGCCACCAGCAGAGCCTCCGCCGCGGGGGAGACCCAGTACTTC. Together with reference TRBV15 and TRBJ2-5, the CDR3 gives the full variable domain: DAMVIQNPRYQVTQFGKPVTLSCSQTLNHNVMYWYQQKSSQAPKLLFHYYDKDFNNEADTPDNFQSRRPNTSFCFLDIRSPGLGDTAMYLCATSRASAAGETQYFGPGTRLLVL.

This clone was detected only a few times. This chain joins TRBV29-1 and TRBJ2-1; D not certain. CDR3 length: 14 residues. CDR1 is SQVTM, CDR2 ANQGSEA, per germline. Trimming left V 2 bases short and J 8 bases short, with 16 bases between. The CDR3 loop is CSVERVRAEDEQFF. The CDR3 coding sequence is TGCAGCGTTGAAAGAGTTCGAGCCGAGGATGAGCAGTTCTTC.

This clone was counted only a few times. The genes are TRBV4-3 and TRBJ2-4; D uncertain. CDR1 and CDR2 from the germline V gene are LGHNA and YSLEER. V was trimmed by 0 bases and J by 0 bases, leaving 15 bases between them. This CDR3 contains 18 residues. CDR3 sequence reads: CASSQEIRGRVAKNIQYF. In DNA form, the CDR3 reads TGCGCCAGCAGCCAAGAAATCCGCGGTAGAGTAGCCAAAAACATTCAGTACTTC.

The chain combines TRBV25-1 with TRBJ1-4; D unclear. Germline V gene lookup returns CDR1 MGHDK and CDR2 SYGVNS. V was cut by 2 bases and J by 7 bases, with 17 bases left in between. This CDR3 is 16 amino acids long. CDR3 sequence (DNA): TGTGCCAGCAGTGAAATGCGATCGCGGGGTCCTGAAAAACTGTTTTTT. Translating gives CASSEMRSRGPEKLFF.

This clone was picked up a small number of times. The V and J genes are TRBV7-9 and TRBJ1-1, with D tentatively TRBD1 (6 bases). This CDR3 has 15 residues. The V gene lost 5 bases and the J gene lost 0 bases, with 13 bases spanning the gap. Germline assignment: CDR1 SEHNR and CDR2 FQNEAQ (reference sequence). CDR3 bases: TGTGCCAGCAGCCGGGGACACCTGATGAACACTGAAGCTTTCTTT. It encodes CASSRGHLMNTEAFF.

Concerning this clone itself: Compared with germline, one end of the junction differs, possibly owing to a read error. The chain recombines TRBV7-9 with TRBJ2-3; perhaps TRBD1 as D (6 bases). The CDR3 extends over 16 amino acids. The V gene's germline CDR1 is SEHNR and CDR2 FQNEAQ (reference sequence). CDR3 sequence reads: CASSQDFTGRADTQYF. Written as DNA, the CDR3 is TGCGCCAGCAGCCAAGATTTCACAGGGCGAGCAGATACGCAGTATTTT.

The chain couples TRBV6-1 to TRBJ2-7; no clear D gene. The CDR3 loop spans 15 amino acids. V was shortened by 2 bases and J by 2 bases, with 13 bases between the two germline ends. Germline V gene lookup returns CDR1 MNHNS and CDR2 SASEGT. The CDR3 spells CASSEFVAGTYEQYV. The CDR3 DNA reads TGTGCCAGCAGTGAATTTGTGGCCGGAACCTACGAGCAGTACGTC.

This clone was seen a few times. The rearrangement links TRBV7-8 to TRBJ2-3; D not resolved. This CDR3 comprises 15 residues. V was cut by 5 bases and J by 1 base, with 13 bases left in between. In germline, CDR1 is SGHVS, CDR2 FQNEAQ. This CDR3 is CASSRPAAGTDTQYF. CDR3 sequence (DNA): TGTGCCAGCAGCCGTCCGGCGGCGGGCACAGATACGCAGTATTTT.

The rearrangement links TRBV7-8 to TRBJ1-2; TRBD1 agrees at 8 bases. This CDR3 has 15 amino acids. V gave up 2 bases and J gave up 5 bases; unmatched junction bases: 7. The germline V gene has CDR1 SGHVS and CDR2 FQNEAQ. CDR3 protein: CASSLTRDRRYGYTF. CDR3 nucleotides: TGTGCCAGCAGCTTAACACGGGACAGGAGATATGGCTACACCTTC.

This clone was picked up a small number of times. The chain combines TRBV7-2 with TRBJ1-1, with TRBD1 as a possible D gene (6 bases). The CDR3 totals 15 residues. V was pared by 2 bases and J by 0 bases, with 10 bases between. The germline V gene has CDR1 SGHTA and CDR2 FQGNSA. CDR3 sequence (DNA): TGTGCCAGCAGCTTAATGGGGGCGGTGAACACTGAAGCTTTCTTT. This encodes CASSLMGAVNTEAFF.

This clone was counted only a few times. The rearrangement joins TRBV15 to TRBJ1-2; no definite D call. Trimming shortened V by 1 base and J by 4 bases, and 19 bases separated the two germline ends. This CDR3 is built from 17 residues. Looked up from germline, CDR1 is LNHNV and CDR2 is YYDKDF (reference sequence). As DNA, the CDR3 is TGTGCCACCAGCAGAGTTTTGGGAACGACCCCGGGCTATGGCTACACCTTC. Translation: CATSRVLGTTPGYGYTF. Together with reference TRBV15 and TRBJ1-2, the CDR3 gives the full variable domain: DAMVIQNPRYQVTQFGKPVTLSCSQTLNHNVMYWYQQKSSQAPKLLFHYYDKDFNNEADTPDNFQSRRPNTSFCFLDIRSPGLGDTAMYLCATSRVLGTTPGYGYTFGSGTRLTVV.

The chain recombines TRBV2 with TRBJ1-2; D gene ambiguous. Deletions cut 7 bases from V and 4 bases from J, with 16 bases between. The germline V gene has CDR1 SNHLY and CDR2 FYNNEI. This CDR3 spans 14 amino acids. The CDR3 DNA follows: TGTGCCAGCAAGGGAAGGAACCTATTCTATGGCTACACCTTC. It is translated as CASKGRNLFYGYTF.